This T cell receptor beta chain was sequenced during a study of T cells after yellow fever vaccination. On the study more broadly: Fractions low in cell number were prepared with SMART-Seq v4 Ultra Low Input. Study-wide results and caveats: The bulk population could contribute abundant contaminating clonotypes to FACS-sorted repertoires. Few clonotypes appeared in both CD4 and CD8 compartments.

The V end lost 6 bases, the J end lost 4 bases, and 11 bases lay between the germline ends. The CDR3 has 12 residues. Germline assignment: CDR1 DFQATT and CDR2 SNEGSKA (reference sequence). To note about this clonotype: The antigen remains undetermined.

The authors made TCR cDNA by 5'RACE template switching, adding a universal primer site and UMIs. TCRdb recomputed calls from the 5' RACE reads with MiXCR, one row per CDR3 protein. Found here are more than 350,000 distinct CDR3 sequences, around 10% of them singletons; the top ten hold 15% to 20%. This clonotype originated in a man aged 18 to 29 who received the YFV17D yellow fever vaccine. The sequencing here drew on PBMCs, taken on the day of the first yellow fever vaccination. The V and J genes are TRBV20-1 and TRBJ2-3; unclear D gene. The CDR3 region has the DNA TGCAGTGCACCCCGCGCTGCAGATACGCAGTATTTT. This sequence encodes CSAPRAADTQYF.